This TCR beta chain is from a study of T cell responses to AZD1222 COVID-19 vaccine. As concerns this clone: Its antigen is undetermined.

Whole-study findings and limits: With two AZD1222 doses given, Spike-specific TCR breadth and depth both rose. Unmutated variant regions are reportedly targeted by nearly half of spike-specific TCRs. White British donors predominated, females outnumbered males, and clonal diversity was possibly underestimated.

Investigators merged groups given second doses at roughly 4 or roughly 12 weeks. The protocol was immunoSEQ multiplex PCR, while the TCRdb copy is restricted to in-frame clones and leaves out a portion. The profile shows approximately 200,000 clones, roughly 92% of them singletons. Trimming cost V 3 bases and J 0 bases, with 11 bases left between them. The CDR3 has 14 residues. Germline V gene sequence: CDR1 GTSNPN, CDR2 SVGIG (reference sequence). The chain combines TRBV30 with TRBJ1-1; D gene unclear. Sequences were derived from peripheral blood, sampled 28 days after the second AZD1222 dose. The receptor comes from an adult who received the AZD1222 COVID-19 vaccine. The CDR3, as DNA: TGTGCCTGGAGCCGGGAGGGAGTGAACACTGAAGCTTTCTTT. Protein sequence: CAWSREGVNTEAFF.